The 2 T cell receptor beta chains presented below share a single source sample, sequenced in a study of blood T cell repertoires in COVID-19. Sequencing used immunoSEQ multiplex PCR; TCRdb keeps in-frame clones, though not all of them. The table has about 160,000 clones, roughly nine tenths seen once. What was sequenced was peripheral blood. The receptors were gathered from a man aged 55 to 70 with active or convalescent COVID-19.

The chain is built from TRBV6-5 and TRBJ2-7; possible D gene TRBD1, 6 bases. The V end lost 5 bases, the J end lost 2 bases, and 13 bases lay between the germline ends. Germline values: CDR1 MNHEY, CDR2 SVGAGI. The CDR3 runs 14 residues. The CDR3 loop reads CASSTDSRTYEQYF. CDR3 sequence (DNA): TGTGCCAGCAGTACGGACAGCAGAACCTACGAGCAGTACTTC.

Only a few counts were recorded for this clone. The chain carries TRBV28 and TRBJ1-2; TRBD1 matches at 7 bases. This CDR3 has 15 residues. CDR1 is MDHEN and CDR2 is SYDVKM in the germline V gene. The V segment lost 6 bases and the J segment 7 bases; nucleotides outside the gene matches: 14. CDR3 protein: CASSLTGVPVGGYTF. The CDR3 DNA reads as TGTGCCAGCAGCTTAACAGGGGTGCCCGTAGGTGGCTACACCTTC.